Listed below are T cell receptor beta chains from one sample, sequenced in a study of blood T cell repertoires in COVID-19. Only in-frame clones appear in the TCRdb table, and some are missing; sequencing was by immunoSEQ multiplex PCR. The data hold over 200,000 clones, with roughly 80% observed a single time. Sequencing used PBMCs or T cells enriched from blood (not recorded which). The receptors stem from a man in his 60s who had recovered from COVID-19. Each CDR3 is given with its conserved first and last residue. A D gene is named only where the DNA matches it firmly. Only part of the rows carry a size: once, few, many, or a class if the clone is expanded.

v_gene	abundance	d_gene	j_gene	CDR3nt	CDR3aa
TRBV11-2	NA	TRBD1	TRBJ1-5	TGTGCCAGCAGCCTAGACAGGGGGGATCAGCCCCAGCATTTT	CASSLDRGDQPQHF
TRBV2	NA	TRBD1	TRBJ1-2	TGTGCCAGCAGTACCGGGACAGGGCTCGGCTACACCTTC	CASSTGTGLGYTF
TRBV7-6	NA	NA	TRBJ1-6	TGTGCCAGCAGCTTCGCGGGACCTAAGAATTCACCCCTCCACTTT	CASSFAGPKNSPLHF
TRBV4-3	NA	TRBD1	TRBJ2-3	TGCGCCAGCAGCCAACTTGTAGGACAGGGCCCAGATACGCAGTATTTT	CASSQLVGQGPDTQYF
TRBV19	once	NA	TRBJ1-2	TGTGCCAGTAGTCGCCACCAGGTGCCAGACTATGGCTACACCTTC	CASSRHQVPDYGYTF
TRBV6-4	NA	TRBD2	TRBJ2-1	TGTGCCAGCAGTGAAGCGGGGGGGCCTAATGAGCAGTTCTTC	CASSEAGGPNEQFF
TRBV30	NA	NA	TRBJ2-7	TGTGCCTGGGGTACAGGGTATTTCTACGAGCAGTACTTC	CAWGTGYFYEQYF
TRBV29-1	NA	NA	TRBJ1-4	TGCAGCGTAATCTTGAGTAATGAAAAACTGTTTTTT	CSVILSNEKLFF
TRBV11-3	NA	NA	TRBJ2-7	TGTGCCAGCAGCTTAGATTATAGACTAGTCTACGAGCAGTACTTC	CASSLDYRLVYEQYF
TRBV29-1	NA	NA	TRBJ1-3	TGCAGCGTTGAAGCCGACAGAGGAAACACCATATATTTT	CSVEADRGNTIYF
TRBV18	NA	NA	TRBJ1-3	TGTGCCAGCTCAGCCGACATCTCTGGAAACACCATATATTTT	CASSADISGNTIYF
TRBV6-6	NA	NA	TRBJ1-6	TGTGCCAGCAGTTATGACAAACCCCTCCACTTT	CASSYDKPLHF
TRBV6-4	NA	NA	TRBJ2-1	TGTGCCAGCAGTGACTCGTTGGGGGACAATTACAATGAGCAGTTCTTC	CASSDSLGDNYNEQFF
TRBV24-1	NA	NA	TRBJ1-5	TGTGCCACCAGTGAACGCACAGGTTCCGGCAATCAGCCCCAGCATTTT	CATSERTGSGNQPQHF
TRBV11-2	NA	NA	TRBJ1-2	TGTGCCAGCAGCTTAGGGCAAGGGGAACGGAGTGGCTACACCTTC	CASSLGQGERSGYTF
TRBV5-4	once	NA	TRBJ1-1	TGTGCCAGCAGCCTACCCCCTGAAGAAGCTTTCTTT	CASSLPPEEAFF
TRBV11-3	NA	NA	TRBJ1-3	TGTGCCAGCAGCTTAGGAAGGGGCACTGGAAACACCATATATTTT	CASSLGRGTGNTIYF
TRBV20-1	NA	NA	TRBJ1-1	TGCAGTGCTAGACGGGGGGCTGAAGCTTTCTTT	CSARRGAEAFF
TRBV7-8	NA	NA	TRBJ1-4	TGTGCCAGCAGCTCTGCGAGGGGGGGGAAACTGTTTTTT	CASSSARGGKLFF
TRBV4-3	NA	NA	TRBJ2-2	TGCGCCAGCAGCCAGGCAGGGGACACCGGGGAGCTGTTTTTT	CASSQAGDTGELFF
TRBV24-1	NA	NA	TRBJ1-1	TGTGCCACCAGTGATTCCCCAGGCACTGAAGCTTTCTTT	CATSDSPGTEAFF
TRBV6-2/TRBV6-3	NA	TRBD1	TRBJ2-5	TGTGCCAGCAGTGGGGGGACAGGGGCCAAAGAGACCCAGTACTTC	CASSGGTGAKETQYF
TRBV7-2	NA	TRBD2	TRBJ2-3	TGTGCCAGCAGCTTCCAGCGGGGGGGCACAGATACGCAGTATTTT	CASSFQRGGTDTQYF
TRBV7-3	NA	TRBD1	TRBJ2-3	TGTGCCAGCAGCTTAACGTTGGCAGGGGGTGTTACAGATACGCAGTATTTT	CASSLTLAGGVTDTQYF